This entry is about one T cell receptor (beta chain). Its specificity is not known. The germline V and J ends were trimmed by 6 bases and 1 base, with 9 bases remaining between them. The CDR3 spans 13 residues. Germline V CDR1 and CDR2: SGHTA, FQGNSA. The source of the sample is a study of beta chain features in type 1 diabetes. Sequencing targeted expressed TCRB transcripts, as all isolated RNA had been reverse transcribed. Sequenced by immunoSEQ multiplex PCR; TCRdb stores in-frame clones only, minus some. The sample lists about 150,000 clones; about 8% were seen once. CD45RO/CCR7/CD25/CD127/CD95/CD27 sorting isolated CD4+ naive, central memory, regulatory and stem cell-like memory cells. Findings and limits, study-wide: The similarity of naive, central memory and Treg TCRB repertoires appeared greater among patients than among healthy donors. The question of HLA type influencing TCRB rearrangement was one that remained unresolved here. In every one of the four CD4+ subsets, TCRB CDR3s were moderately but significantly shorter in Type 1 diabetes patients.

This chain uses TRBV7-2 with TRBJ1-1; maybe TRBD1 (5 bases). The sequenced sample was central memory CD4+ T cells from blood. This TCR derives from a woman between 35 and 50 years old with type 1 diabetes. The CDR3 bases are TGTGCCAGCAGACCCGGACAGAACACTGAAGCTTTCTTT. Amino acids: CASRPGQNTEAFF.